The 2 T cell receptor beta chains in this list originate from one sample, sequenced in a study of cytomegalovirus exposure and HLA in healthy donors. PCR primers comprised 60 Vbeta and 13 Jbeta primers. Repertoires were generated with immunoSEQ multiplex PCR, while TCRdb's copy carries only in-frame clones and drops some. The table records 150,000 to 250,000 clones, approximately 83% of them present only once. Sequenced: PBMCs. The receptors stem from a boy aged 2 to 9 in good health and CMV-seronegative.

The chain uses TRBV19 and TRBJ1-1; tentative D call: TRBD1 (5 bases). The ends were cut back, 1 base at V and 1 base at J, with 7 bases in the middle. CDR3 size: 14 residues. The germline gives CDR1 LNHDA, CDR2 SQIVND (reference sequence). DNA of the CDR3: TGTGCCAGTAGTATAGGGGGCGCGAACACTGAAGCTTTCTTT. It codes for CASSIGGANTEAFF.

The chain uses TRBV9 and TRBJ1-1; no reliable D call. The CDR3 totals 15 residues. Germline lookup yields CDR1 SGDLS and CDR2 YYNGEE. The V gene lost 4 bases and the J gene lost 1 base, with 14 bases spanning the gap. CDR3 loop: CASSPRPSSNTEAFF. CDR3 bases: TGTGCCAGCAGCCCTAGGCCATCCTCGAACACTGAAGCTTTCTTT.